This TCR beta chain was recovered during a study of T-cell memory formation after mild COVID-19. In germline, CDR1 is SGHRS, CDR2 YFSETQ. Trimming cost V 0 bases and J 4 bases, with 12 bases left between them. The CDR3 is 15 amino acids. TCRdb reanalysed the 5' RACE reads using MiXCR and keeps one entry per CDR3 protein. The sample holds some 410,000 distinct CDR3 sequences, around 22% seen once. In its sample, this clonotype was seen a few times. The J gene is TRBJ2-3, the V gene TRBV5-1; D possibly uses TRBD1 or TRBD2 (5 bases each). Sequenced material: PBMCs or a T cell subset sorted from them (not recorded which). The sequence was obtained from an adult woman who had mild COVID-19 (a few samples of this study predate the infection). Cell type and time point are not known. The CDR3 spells CASSLAFGTADTQYF. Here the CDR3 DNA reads TGCGCCAGCAGCTTGGCTTTTGGGACGGCAGATACGCAGTATTTT.